This T cell receptor (beta chain) was sequenced for a study of T cells in Graves' hyperthyroidism and ophthalmopathy. Study-level background: Blood from the periphery was taken at initial diagnosis, before any treatment.

Researchers took RNA transcripts and amplified the TCR beta CDR3 regions from them. HTBI primers drove first-round RT-PCR of the TCR CDR3. TCRdb redid the calling of the multiplex PCR reads with MiXCR, one entry per CDR3 protein. The sample includes some 460,000 distinct CDR3 sequences, approximately 14% of them seen just once. Study-wide points: Most expanded thyroid clonotypes above 0.001 also appeared in blood. Before onset, ophthalmopathy was predicted by the model a median around 6.2 months earlier.

For the diagnoses, clinical symptoms, serum thyroxine and TRAb, thyroid ultrasound and orbital computed tomography were used. Per the germline V gene, CDR1 is ENHRY and CDR2 is SYGVKD. The V gene lost 0 bases and the J gene lost 0 bases, with 6 bases spanning the gap. The CDR3 spans 14 residues. This clonotype has more than one count but fewer than ten. What it recognizes is unknown. The chain recombines TRBV10-3 with TRBJ2-7; D is undetermined. The sequence came from a woman in her late teens or twenties with Graves' hyperthyroidism. The sequenced sample consisted of blood. The CDR3 loop is CAISESKDSYEQYF. As DNA, the CDR3 is TGTGCCATCAGTGAGTCGAAGGACTCCTACGAGCAGTACTTC.